This T cell receptor beta chain was observed in a study of blood T cell repertoires in COVID-19. Background on the study: There were acute and convalescent COVID-19 samples, and they came from the United States, Italy and Spain. PBMCs, B-cell-depleted T cells, or T cells were the source of the cDNA or gDNA that made up the material.

Participant reports of clinical history set cohort assignment. Donors in Cohort 3 who had recovered were those with two negative PCRs, healthcare professional clearance, or resolution of their symptoms. TCRdb's table, derived via immunoSEQ multiplex PCR, lists solely in-frame clones and lacks some. The table includes more than 250,000 clones, nearly 90% detected once. Germline V lookup: CDR1 LGHNA, CDR2 YSLEER. V was clipped by 0 bases and J by 6 bases; unmatched bases: 9. The CDR3 length is 17 residues. The sequence came from a woman in her twenties or thirties who had recovered from COVID-19. This sequence joins TRBV4-3 and TRBJ2-2; 8 positions match TRBD2. The specimen sequenced was PBMCs or T cells enriched from blood (not recorded which). The CDR3 is CASSQDPVLLAAGELFF. The CDR3 DNA sequence: TGCGCCAGCAGCCAAGACCCGGTGTTACTAGCGGCCGGGGAGCTGTTTTTT.